This T cell receptor beta chain was recovered during a study of spatial heterogeneity in lung cancer. Looking at the study overall: Raw-read counts averaged over ten per unique TCR and UMI combination.

TCRdb passed the 5' RACE reads through MiXCR, listing each CDR3 protein once. This repertoire shows 110,000 or so distinct CDR3 sequences, approximately 10% found once; its top ten account for roughly 26%. This sample's time point: blood at routine non-recurrence follow-up after resection. Sequencing was performed on whole RNA extracted from tumor and nontumor lung tissue, or from frozen PBMC, and the material was left unsorted. Turning to this clonotype: Its antigen is not identified.

J was trimmed by 0 bases and V by 4 bases; bases with no gene match: 11. Germline CDR1 SGDLS, CDR2 YYNGEE. The CDR3 contains 19 residues. Study findings and constraints: Tumor TCRs that were ubiquitous and expanded showed up in blood more at resection than follow-up.

Specimen: PBMCs, collected at follow-up. The chain employs TRBV9 and TRBJ2-6; 9 bases line up with TRBD1. The TCR sequence derives from a female donor with early-stage non-small cell lung cancer. The CDR3 sequence is CASSFRQGGINSGANVLTF. CDR3 in DNA: TGTGCCAGCAGCTTCCGACAGGGGGGCATTAACTCTGGGGCCAACGTCCTGACTTTC. The variable domain in full, completed from reference TRBV9 and TRBJ2-6, reads DSGVTQTPKHLITATGQRVTLRCSPRSGDLSVYWYQQSLDQGLQFLIQYYNGEERAKGNILERFSAQQFPDLHSELNLSSLELGDSALYFCASSFRQGGINSGANVLTFGAGSRLTVL.